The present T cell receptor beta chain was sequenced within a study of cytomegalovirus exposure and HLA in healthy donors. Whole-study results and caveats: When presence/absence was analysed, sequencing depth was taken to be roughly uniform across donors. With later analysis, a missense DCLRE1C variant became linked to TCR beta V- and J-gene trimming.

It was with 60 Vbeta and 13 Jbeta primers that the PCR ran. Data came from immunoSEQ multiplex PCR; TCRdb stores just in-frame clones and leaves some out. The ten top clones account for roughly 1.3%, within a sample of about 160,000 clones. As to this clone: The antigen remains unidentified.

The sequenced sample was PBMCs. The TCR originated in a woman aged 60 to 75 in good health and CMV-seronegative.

The CDR3 coding sequence is TGTGCCAGCAGCTTGGTCGCCAGGGGTATTTACGAGCAGTACTTC. It specifies CASSLVARGIYEQYF. The gene calls are TRBV5-4 and TRBJ2-7, with a weak D call TRBD1 (6 bases). Trimming took 0 bases from V and 4 from J, leaving 14 bases between them. Germline values: CDR1 SGHNT, CDR2 YYREEE (reference sequence). This CDR3 is built from 15 residues.